These 18 T cell receptor beta chains came from one sample sequenced in a study of cytomegalovirus exposure and HLA in healthy donors. The PCR contained 60 Vbeta and 13 Jbeta primers. The data were produced by immunoSEQ multiplex PCR, yet TCRdb's version contains in-frame clones alone and is incomplete. The data show 170,000 or so clones, roughly 75% seen once. Sequencing used PBMCs. These receptor sequences come from a woman in her 50s in good health and CMV-seropositive.

This clone was found once. DNA of the CDR3: TGTGCCAGCAGCCTCCAGGTGGGAGGGTACGAGCAGTACTTC. It specifies CASSLQVGGYEQYF. The chain joins TRBV11-1 to TRBJ2-7; 7 nucleotides match TRBD2. Per the germline V gene, CDR1 is SGHAT and CDR2 is FQDESV (reference sequence). V dropped 5 bases and J dropped 4; count of bases not matched to a gene: 8. The CDR3 has 14 amino acids. The variable domain in full, completed from reference TRBV11-1 and TRBJ2-7, reads EAEVAQSPRYKITEKSQAVAFWCDPISGHATLYWYRQILGQGPELLVQFQDESVVDDSQLPKDRFSAERLKGVDSTLKIQPAELGDSAMYLCASSLQVGGYEQYFGPGTRLTVT.

V and J are TRBV19 and TRBJ2-1; D not certain. V shed 6 bases and J shed 0 bases, with 15 bases lying between them. This CDR3 has 16 residues. Germline lookup yields CDR1 LNHDA and CDR2 SQIVND (reference sequence). CDR3 loop: CASRAQAQTSYNEQFF. The CDR3 bases are TGTGCCAGTAGAGCTCAGGCCCAAACCTCCTACAATGAGCAGTTCTTC.

For this clone: The sample holds other DNA sequences that translate to the same CDR3. The chain joins TRBV4-2 to TRBJ2-5, with 8 bases identical to TRBD2. This CDR3 spans 18 amino acids. Germline V gene lookup returns CDR1 LGHNA and CDR2 YNFKEQ. Trimming cost V 4 bases and J 5 bases; bases outside gene matches: 18. This chain's CDR3 is CASSPRRTSGGAEETQYF. CDR3 nucleotides: TGTGCCAGCAGCCCCCGGAGGACCAGCGGGGGTGCAGAGGAGACCCAGTACTTC.

The rearrangement links TRBV7-8 to TRBJ1-4; D gene unclear. The germline CDR1 and CDR2 sequences are SGHVS and FQNEAQ. V lost 1 base and J lost 15, with 15 bases in between. This CDR3 is 13 amino acids long. CDR3 region: CASSLVLRAALFF. CDR3 DNA: TGTGCCAGCAGCTTAGTTCTGCGGGCCGCTTTGTTTTTT.

The chain recombines TRBV19 with TRBJ1-4; D remains ambiguous. CDR1 and CDR2 from the germline V gene are LNHDA and SQIVND (reference sequence). Trimming took 6 bases from V and 0 from J, leaving 8 bases between them. CDR3 size: 14 residues. DNA of the CDR3: TGTGCCAGTAGCCCTAGTGCAACTAATGAAAAACTGTTTTTT. Translating it yields CASSPSATNEKLFF.

This clone was found a few times. The J gene is TRBJ2-7, the V gene TRBV21-1; the DNA was not used to check the table's D call, TRBD1. TRBV21-1 is designated a pseudogene. This CDR3 has 15 residues. DNA of the CDR3: TGTGCCAGCAGTGTGACAGGTAAGATATCCTACGAGCAGTACTTC. It codes for CASSVTGKISYEQYF.

The chain employs TRBV18 and TRBJ1-2; 7 bases agree with TRBD1. The ends lost 1 base at V and 1 base at J; junction bases unmatched: 6. CDR1 and CDR2 from the germline V gene are KGHSH and LQKENI. CDR3 size: 16 residues. For the CDR3, the DNA is TGTGCCAGCTCACCACAAAGGACAGGAGATAACTATGGCTACACCTTC. Protein sequence: CASSPQRTGDNYGYTF.

The chain uses TRBV7-2 and TRBJ2-3; no reliable D call. The CDR3 consists of 12 residues. Trimming removed 5 bases at V and 0 bases at J, with 3 bases between. Germline CDR1 is SGHTA and CDR2 is FQGNSA. The CDR3 reads CASSPSTDTQYF. The CDR3 DNA reads as TGTGCCAGCAGCCCTAGCACAGATACGCAGTATTTT.

The rearrangement links TRBV7-3 to TRBJ2-5; D might be TRBD2 (6 bases). The germline V and J ends were trimmed by 5 bases and 7 bases, with 14 bases remaining between them. The CDR3 sequence is 13 residues long. The germline V gene encodes CDR1 SGHTA and CDR2 FQGTGA. CDR3 region: CASSPGTEGTQYF. CDR3 DNA sequence: TGTGCCAGCAGCCCCGGGACGGAGGGGACCCAGTACTTC.

Here the CDR3 reads CASSVMDSPNTEAFF. The CDR3, as DNA: TGTGCCAGCAGCGTCATGGACAGCCCGAACACTGAAGCTTTCTTT. The J gene is TRBJ1-1, the V gene TRBV9, with a possible D match to TRBD1 (6 bases). This CDR3 is built from 15 residues. Germline V gene data show CDR1 as SGDLS and CDR2 as YYNGEE. The V and J ends lost 2 bases and 1 base respectively, with 12 bases between them.

The J gene is TRBJ1-2, the V gene TRBV28; D might be TRBD1 (6 bases). V was cut by 2 bases and J by 6 bases, with 13 bases left in between. CDR3 length equals 14 residues. Germline-derived CDR1 and CDR2 are MDHEN and SYDVKM. CDR3 bases: TGTGCCAGCAGTTTACGCCCGACAGGAGATGGCTACACCTTC. Translated: CASSLRPTGDGYTF.

The chain recombines TRBV6-6 with TRBJ2-7, with D perhaps TRBD2 (7 bases). CDR3 length: 16 amino acids. Germline lookup yields CDR1 MNHNY and CDR2 SVGAGI (reference sequence). Trimming left V 2 bases short and J 7 bases short, with 21 bases between. CDR3 region: CASSYPQGRERGEQYF. The CDR3 coding sequence is TGTGCCAGCAGTTACCCCCAGGGGCGGGAGAGGGGAGAGCAGTACTTC.

The chain carries TRBV5-1 and TRBJ2-3, with a weak D call TRBD2 (6 bases). This CDR3 is 14 amino acids long. Germline values: CDR1 SGHRS, CDR2 YFSETQ. V gave up 6 bases and J gave up 5 bases, with 16 bases separating them. The CDR3 DNA is TGCGCCAGCAACCCTGGGAGGAGGGAAGATACGCAGTATTTT. This translates into CASNPGRREDTQYF.

J is TRBJ1-5 and V is TRBV6-5; 7 bases agree with TRBD1. This CDR3 region has 15 residues. Germline V gene sequence: CDR1 MNHEY, CDR2 SVGAGI. V was pared by 0 bases and J by 6 bases, with 5 bases of the junction left unmatched. This CDR3 reads CASSYSNRGVQPQHF. The DNA of the CDR3 is TGTGCCAGCAGTTACTCGAACAGGGGAGTTCAGCCCCAGCATTTT.

This clone was counted a few times. This chain connects TRBV4-3 to TRBJ1-4, with D unclear. The CDR3 sequence is 14 residues long. V lost 3 bases and J 7 bases, leaving 12 bases between the germline ends. CDR1 is LGHNA, CDR2 YSLEER, per germline. CDR3 protein: CASSQGREGEKLFF. DNA of the CDR3: TGCGCCAGCAGCCAGGGTCGGGAGGGTGAAAAACTGTTTTTT.

The genes are TRBV7-8 and TRBJ2-1; perhaps TRBD1 as D (5 bases). Germline-derived CDR1 and CDR2 are SGHVS and FQNEAQ. Trimming took 4 bases from V and 5 from J, leaving 12 bases between them. This CDR3 contains 14 residues. This CDR3 reads CASSSVIGDNEQFF. The CDR3, as DNA: TGTGCCAGCAGCTCAGTTATAGGGGACAATGAGCAGTTCTTC.

In nucleotides, the CDR3 is TGTGCCAGCAGCCAAACGGAGGGGGGGACTGAAGCTTTCTTT. It encodes CASSQTEGGTEAFF. The rearrangement uses TRBV7-8 and TRBJ1-1, with D possibly being TRBD1 (6 bases). Germline lookup yields CDR1 SGHVS and CDR2 FQNEAQ. Deletions cut 5 bases from V and 5 bases from J, with 15 bases between. The length of the CDR3 is 14 residues.

V usage is TRBV27 and J usage is TRBJ2-3, with 8 bases that match TRBD2. J was trimmed by 0 bases and V by 6 bases; bases with no gene match: 5. This CDR3 is 15 amino acids long. Germline V gene lookup returns CDR1 MNHEY and CDR2 SMNVEV (reference sequence). The DNA of the CDR3 is TGTGCCAGCAGAATCACTAGCGGAAGCACAGATACGCAGTATTTT. Translation gives CASRITSGSTDTQYF.